The present TCR beta chain was sequenced within a study of T cells after yellow fever vaccination. The wider study: For low cell numbers, libraries were made with SMART-Seq v4 Ultra Low Input. Study-level findings and limits: Post-booster repertoires contained most primary-vaccination clones again (around 96% CD4, around 88% CD8). Only a minor proportion of clonotypes was detected across both CD4 and CD8 compartments. Contamination by abundant bulk-population clonotypes could be present in FACS-sorted repertoires.

MiXCR, applied by TCRdb to the 5' RACE reads, yields one record per CDR3 protein. This sample yields 300,000 to 400,000 distinct CDR3 sequences, of which 8.5% to 9% are seen a single time; roughly 18% belongs to the top ten. V shed 6 bases, J shed 2 bases, and the junction held 4 bases outside the gene matches. Germline V CDR1 and CDR2: DFQATT, SNEGSKA (reference sequence). This CDR3 is built from 14 residues. About this clonotype itself: Its antigen is not identified.

The rearrangement joins TRBV20-1 to TRBJ2-3, with 11 bases matching TRBD2. The clonotype originates from a man between 18 and 35 years old who received the YFV17D yellow fever vaccine. The specimen comprised PBMCs, sampled on the day of the first yellow fever vaccination. CDR3 sequence reads: CSAATSGDTDTQYF. CDR3 bases: TGCAGTGCCGCGACTAGCGGGGACACAGATACGCAGTATTTT.